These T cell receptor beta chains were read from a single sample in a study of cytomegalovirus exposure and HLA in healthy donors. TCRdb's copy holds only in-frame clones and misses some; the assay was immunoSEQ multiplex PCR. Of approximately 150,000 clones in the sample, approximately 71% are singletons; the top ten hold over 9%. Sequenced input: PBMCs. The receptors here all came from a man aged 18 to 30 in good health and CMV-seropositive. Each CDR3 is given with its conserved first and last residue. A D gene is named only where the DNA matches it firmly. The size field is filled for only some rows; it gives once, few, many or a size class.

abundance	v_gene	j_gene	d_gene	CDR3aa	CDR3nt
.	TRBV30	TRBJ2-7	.	CACKRDSSYEQYF	TGTGCCTGCAAACGGGACTCTTCCTACGAGCAGTACTTC
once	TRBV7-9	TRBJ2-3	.	CASSLWAVSTDTQYF	TGTGCCAGCAGCTTATGGGCAGTTAGCACAGATACGCAGTATTTT
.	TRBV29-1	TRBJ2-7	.	CSVRHTAYEQYF	TGCAGCGTTCGCCATACTGCCTACGAGCAGTACTTC
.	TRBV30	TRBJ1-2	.	CAWLSNYGYTF	TGTGCCTGGTTATCTAACTATGGCTACACCTTC
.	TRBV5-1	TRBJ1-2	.	CASSTGNYGYTF	TGCGCCAGCAGCACAGGGAACTATGGCTACACCTTC
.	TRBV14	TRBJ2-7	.	CASSQHRVGEQYF	TGTGCCAGCAGCCAACACAGGGTAGGCGAGCAGTACTTC
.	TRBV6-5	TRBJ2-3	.	CASSRQITDTQYF	TGTGCCAGCAGCCGACAGATCACAGATACGCAGTATTTT
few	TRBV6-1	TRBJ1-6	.	CASRDPRGAGSPLHF	TGTGCCAGCCGAGACCCGCGGGGGGCGGGTTCACCCCTCCACTTT
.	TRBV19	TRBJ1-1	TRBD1	CASSLQQGAGLNTEAFF	TGTGCCAGTAGTCTACAACAGGGGGCAGGACTGAACACTGAAGCTTTCTTT
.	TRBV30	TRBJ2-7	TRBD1	CAWSAGQTYEQYF	TGTGCCTGGAGTGCGGGACAGACCTACGAGCAGTACTTC
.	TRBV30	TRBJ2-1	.	CAESSASYNEQFF	TGTGCCGAATCTAGCGCCTCCTACAATGAGCAGTTCTTC
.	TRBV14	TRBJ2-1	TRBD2	CASSQGELAGGNEQFF	TGTGCCAGCAGCCAAGGCGAACTAGCGGGTGGGAATGAGCAGTTCTTC
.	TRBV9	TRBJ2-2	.	CASSAQPDRPNTGELFF	TGTGCCAGCAGCGCCCAACCCGACAGACCGAACACCGGGGAGCTGTTTTTT
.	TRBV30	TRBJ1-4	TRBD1	CAWNRGGEKLFF	TGTGCCTGGAACAGGGGAGGTGAAAAACTGTTTTTT
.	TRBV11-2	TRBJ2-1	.	CASSSAGLSYNEQFF	TGTGCCAGCAGCTCAGCGGGTCTCTCCTACAATGAGCAGTTCTTC
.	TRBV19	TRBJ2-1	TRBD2	CASSIDLAGDNEQFF	TGTGCCAGTAGTATAGATCTAGCGGGAGACAATGAGCAGTTCTTC
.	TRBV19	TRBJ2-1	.	CASRTSETLYNEQFF	TGTGCCAGCCGAACCTCCGAGACTCTTTACAATGAGCAGTTCTTC
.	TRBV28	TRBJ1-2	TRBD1	CASSRYRGLGYGYTF	TGTGCCAGCAGTAGATACAGGGGGCTCGGGTATGGCTACACCTTC
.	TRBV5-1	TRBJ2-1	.	CASRDSIYNEQFF	TGCGCCAGCCGGGACTCTATCTACAATGAGCAGTTCTTC
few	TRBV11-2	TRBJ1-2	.	CASSRPPDRDGYTF	TGTGCCAGCAGCCGCCCCCCGGACAGAGATGGCTACACCTTC
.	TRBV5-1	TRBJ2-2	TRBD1	CASKDRGHSNTGELFF	TGCGCCAGCAAGGACAGGGGGCACTCAAACACCGGGGAGCTGTTTTTT
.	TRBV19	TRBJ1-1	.	CASSFNREYEAFF	TGTGCCAGTAGTTTCAATCGAGAGTACGAAGCTTTCTTT
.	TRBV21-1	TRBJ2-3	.	CASSKGQTDKSTDTQYF	TGTGCCAGCAGCAAAGGGCAGACAGACAAAAGCACAGATACGCAGTATTTT
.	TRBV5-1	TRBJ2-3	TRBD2	CASKTSGNTDTQYF	TGCGCCAGCAAGACTAGCGGAAACACAGATACGCAGTATTTT
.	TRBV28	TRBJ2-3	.	CASQGAPGGTDTQYF	TGTGCCAGCCAAGGGGCTCCCGGTGGCACAGATACGCAGTATTTT
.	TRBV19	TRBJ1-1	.	CASSIAGGGQGTEAFF	TGTGCCAGTAGTATAGCGGGCGGGGGGCAGGGCACTGAAGCTTTCTTT
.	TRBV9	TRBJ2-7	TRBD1	CASSAAGTGNNEQYF	TGTGCCAGCAGCGCGGCCGGGACAGGGAACAACGAGCAGTACTTC
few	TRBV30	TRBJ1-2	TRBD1	CACTRQGNYGYTF	TGTGCCTGTACGAGACAGGGAAATTATGGCTACACCTTC
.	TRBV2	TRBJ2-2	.	CASSRGLDWENTGELFF	TGTGCCAGCAGTAGGGGACTCGATTGGGAAAACACCGGGGAGCTGTTTTTT
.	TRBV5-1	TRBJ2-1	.	CASSYDRNNEQFF	TGCGCCAGCAGTTATGACAGAAACAATGAGCAGTTCTTC
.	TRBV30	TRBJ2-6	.	CAWSQGSGANVLTF	TGTGCCTGGAGTCAGGGCTCTGGGGCCAACGTCCTGACTTTC
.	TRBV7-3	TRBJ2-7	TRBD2	CASSLIGGLAVYEQYF	TGTGCCAGCAGCTTAATAGGGGGACTAGCGGTCTACGAGCAGTACTTC
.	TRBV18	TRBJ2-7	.	CASSPAQVREQYF	TGTGCCAGCTCACCAGCGCAGGTGCGCGAGCAGTACTTC
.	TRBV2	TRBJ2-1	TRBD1	CASSYPGTDYSVSSYNEQFF	TGTGCCAGCAGCTACCCCGGGACAGACTATAGCGTAAGCTCCTACAATGAGCAGTTCTTC
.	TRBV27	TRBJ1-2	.	CASSLLPPDTYGYTF	TGTGCCAGCAGTTTATTGCCCCCGGACACCTATGGCTACACCTTC
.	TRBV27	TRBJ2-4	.	CASSFPYSNPQYF	TGTGCCAGCAGTTTCCCCTACAGCAATCCACAGTACTTC
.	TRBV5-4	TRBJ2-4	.	CASSFSAKNIQYF	TGTGCCAGCAGCTTCTCGGCCAAAAACATTCAGTACTTC
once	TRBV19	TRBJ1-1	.	CASSGTGLAEAFF	TGTGCCAGTAGCGGAACAGGGTTGGCTGAAGCTTTCTTT
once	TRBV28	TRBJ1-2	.	CASSSRNGPGYGYTF	TGTGCCAGCAGTTCCCGTAACGGCCCGGGGTATGGCTACACCTTC
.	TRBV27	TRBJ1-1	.	CASSFSRGTEAFF	TGTGCCAGCAGTTTCTCGCGGGGCACTGAAGCTTTCTTT
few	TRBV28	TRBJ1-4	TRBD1	CASSEFYWTSGQGANLLFF	TGTGCCAGCAGCGAATTCTACTGGACTTCGGGACAGGGGGCGAATTTGTTGTTTTTT
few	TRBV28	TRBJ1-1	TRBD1	CASSSEDRAGTEAFF	TGTGCCAGCAGCTCTGAGGACAGGGCCGGCACTGAAGCTTTCTTT
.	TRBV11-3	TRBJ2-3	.	CASSLSGPTGDTQYF	TGTGCCAGCAGCTTATCTGGGCCCACAGGGGATACGCAGTATTTT
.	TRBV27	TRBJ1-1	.	CASMGYMNTEAFF	TGTGCCAGCATGGGCTATATGAACACTGAAGCTTTCTTT
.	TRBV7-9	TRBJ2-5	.	CASSGGRLHGTKEAQYF	TGTGCCAGCAGCGGGGGCCGGTTACACGGCACCAAGGAGGCCCAGTACTTC
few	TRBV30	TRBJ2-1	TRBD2	CAWGTSGRWVLNEQFF	TGTGCCTGGGGGACTAGCGGGAGGTGGGTTCTCAATGAGCAGTTCTTC
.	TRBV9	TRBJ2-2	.	CASSVDSTGELFF	TGTGCCAGCAGCGTGGACAGTACCGGGGAGCTGTTTTTT
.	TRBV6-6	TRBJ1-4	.	CASSRRRREKLFF	TGTGCCAGCAGTAGGCGGCGAAGAGAAAAACTGTTTTTT
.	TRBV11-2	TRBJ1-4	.	CASSLDLNEKLFF	TGTGCCAGCAGCTTAGATTTAAATGAAAAACTGTTTTTT
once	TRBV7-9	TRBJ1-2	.	CASSLDRELLDGYTF	TGTGCCAGCAGCTTAGACAGGGAACTTCTGGATGGCTACACCTTC